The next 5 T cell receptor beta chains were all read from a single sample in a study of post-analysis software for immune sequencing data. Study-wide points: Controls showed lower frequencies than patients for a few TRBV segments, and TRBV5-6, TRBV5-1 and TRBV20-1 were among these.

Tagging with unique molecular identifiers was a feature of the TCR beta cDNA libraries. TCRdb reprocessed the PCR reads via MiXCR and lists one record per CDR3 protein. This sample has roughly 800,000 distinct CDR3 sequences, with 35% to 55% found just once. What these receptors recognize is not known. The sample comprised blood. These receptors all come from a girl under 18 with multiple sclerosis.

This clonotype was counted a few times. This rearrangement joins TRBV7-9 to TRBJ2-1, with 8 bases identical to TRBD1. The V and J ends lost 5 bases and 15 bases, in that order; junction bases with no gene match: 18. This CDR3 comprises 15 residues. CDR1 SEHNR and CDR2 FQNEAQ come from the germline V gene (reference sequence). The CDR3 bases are TGTGCCAGCAGCCCTGTAGGACAGGGTTTTTCATATCGGTTCTTC. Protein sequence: CASSPVGQGFSYRFF.

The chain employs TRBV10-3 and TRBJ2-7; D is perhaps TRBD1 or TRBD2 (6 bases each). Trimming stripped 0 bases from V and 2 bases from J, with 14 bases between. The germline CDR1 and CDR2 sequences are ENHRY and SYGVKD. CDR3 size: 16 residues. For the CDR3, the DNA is TGTGCCATCAGTGAGTCAGGGGGGTTTAGGACCTACGAGCAGTACTTC. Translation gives CAISESGGFRTYEQYF.

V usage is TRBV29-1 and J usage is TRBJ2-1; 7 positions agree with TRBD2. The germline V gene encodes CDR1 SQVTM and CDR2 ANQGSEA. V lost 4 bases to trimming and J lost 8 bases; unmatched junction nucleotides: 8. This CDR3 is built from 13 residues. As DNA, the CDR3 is TGCAGCGTTGGGAGCGGGAAGTACGATGAGCAGTTCTTC. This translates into CSVGSGKYDEQFF.

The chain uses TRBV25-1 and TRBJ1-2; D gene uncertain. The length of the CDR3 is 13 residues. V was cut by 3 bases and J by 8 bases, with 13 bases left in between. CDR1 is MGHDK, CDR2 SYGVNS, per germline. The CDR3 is CASSDRAMGGYTF. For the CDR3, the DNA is TGTGCCAGCAGTGATAGGGCGATGGGGGGCTACACCTTC.

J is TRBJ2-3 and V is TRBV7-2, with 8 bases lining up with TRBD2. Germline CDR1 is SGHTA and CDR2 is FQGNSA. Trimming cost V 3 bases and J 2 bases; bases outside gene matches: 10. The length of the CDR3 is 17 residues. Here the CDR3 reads CASSFLRGGRTTDTQYF. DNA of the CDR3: TGTGCCAGCAGCTTCCTCAGGGGCGGGAGGACCACAGATACGCAGTATTTT.